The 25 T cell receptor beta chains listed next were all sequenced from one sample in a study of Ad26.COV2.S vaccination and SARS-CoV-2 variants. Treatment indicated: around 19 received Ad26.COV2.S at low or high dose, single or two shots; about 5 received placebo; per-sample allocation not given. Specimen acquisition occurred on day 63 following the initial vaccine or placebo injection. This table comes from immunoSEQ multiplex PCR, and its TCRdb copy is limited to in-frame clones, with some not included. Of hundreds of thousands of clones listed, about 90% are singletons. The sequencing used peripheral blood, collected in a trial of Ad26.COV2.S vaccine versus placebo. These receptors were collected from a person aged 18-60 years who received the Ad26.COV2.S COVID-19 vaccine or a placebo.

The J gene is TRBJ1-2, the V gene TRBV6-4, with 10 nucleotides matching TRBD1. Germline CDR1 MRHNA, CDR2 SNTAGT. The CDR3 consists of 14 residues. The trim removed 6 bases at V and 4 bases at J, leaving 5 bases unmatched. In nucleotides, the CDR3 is TGTGCCAGCAGGAGACAGGGGGCGATCTATGGCTACACCTTC. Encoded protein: CASRRQGAIYGYTF.

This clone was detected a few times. The CDR3 protein is CASSPRGQETQYF. Here the CDR3 DNA reads TGTGCCAGCTCCCCCCGGGGCCAAGAGACCCAGTACTTC. The gene calls are TRBV6-5 and TRBJ2-5, with D perhaps matching TRBD2 (5 bases). The length of the CDR3 is 13 residues. The V gene's germline CDR1 is MNHEY and CDR2 SVGAGI. Trimming removed 8 bases from V and 1 base from J, with 11 bases in between.

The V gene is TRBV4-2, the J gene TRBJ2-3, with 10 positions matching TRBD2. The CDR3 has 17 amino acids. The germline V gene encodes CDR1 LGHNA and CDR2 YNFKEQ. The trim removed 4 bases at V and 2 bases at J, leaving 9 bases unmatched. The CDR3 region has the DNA TGTGCCAGCAGCCCGGGGGCTAGCGGGAGCCTCACAGATACGCAGTATTTT. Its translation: CASSPGASGSLTDTQYF.

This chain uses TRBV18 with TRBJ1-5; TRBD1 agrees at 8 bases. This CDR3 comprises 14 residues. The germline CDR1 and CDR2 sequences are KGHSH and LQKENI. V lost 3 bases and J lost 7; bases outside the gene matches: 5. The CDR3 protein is CASSPDRDGQPQHF. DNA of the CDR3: TGTGCCAGCTCACCGGACAGGGATGGGCAGCCCCAGCATTTT.

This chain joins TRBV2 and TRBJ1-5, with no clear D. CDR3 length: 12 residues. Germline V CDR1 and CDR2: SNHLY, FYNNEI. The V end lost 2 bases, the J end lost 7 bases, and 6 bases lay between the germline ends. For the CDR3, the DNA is TGTGCCAGCAGTGAATTCGTCCAGCCCCAGCATTTT. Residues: CASSEFVQPQHF.

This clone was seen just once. The DNA of the CDR3 is TGTGCCAGCAGTGAATGGGGGATCTCAAGACGGATTCAGTACTTC. It translates to CASSEWGISRRIQYF. J is TRBJ2-4 and V is TRBV2, with D tentatively TRBD1 or TRBD2 (5 bases each). V gave up 2 bases and J gave up 10 bases, with 18 bases separating them. Germline V gene lookup returns CDR1 SNHLY and CDR2 FYNNEI. The CDR3 length is 15 residues.

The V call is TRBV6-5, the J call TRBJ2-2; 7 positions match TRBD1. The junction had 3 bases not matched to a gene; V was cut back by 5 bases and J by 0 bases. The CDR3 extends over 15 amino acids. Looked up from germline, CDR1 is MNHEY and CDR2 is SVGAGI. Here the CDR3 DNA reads TGTGCCAGCAGTCGGGACAGCGCGAACACCGGGGAGCTGTTTTTT. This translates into CASSRDSANTGELFF.

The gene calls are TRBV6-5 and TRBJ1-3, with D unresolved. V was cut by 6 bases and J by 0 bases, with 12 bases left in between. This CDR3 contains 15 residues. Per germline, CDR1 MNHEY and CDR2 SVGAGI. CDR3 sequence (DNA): TGTGCCAGCAGGCTGTCAATCGGCTCTGGAAACACCATATATTTT. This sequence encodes CASRLSIGSGNTIYF.

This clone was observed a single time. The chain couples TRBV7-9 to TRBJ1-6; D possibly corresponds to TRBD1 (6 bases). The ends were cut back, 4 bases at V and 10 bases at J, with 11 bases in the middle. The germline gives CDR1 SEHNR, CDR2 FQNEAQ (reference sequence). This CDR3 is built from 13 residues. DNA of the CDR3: TGTGCCAGCAGCTCCAAGCAGGGGTCACCCCTCCACTTT. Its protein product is CASSSKQGSPLHF.

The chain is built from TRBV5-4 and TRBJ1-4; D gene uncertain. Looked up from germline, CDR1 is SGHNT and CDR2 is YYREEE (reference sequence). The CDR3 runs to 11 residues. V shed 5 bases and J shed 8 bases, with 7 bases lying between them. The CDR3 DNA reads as TGTGCCAGCAGTTACCAGGAAAAACTGTTTTTT. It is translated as CASSYQEKLFF.

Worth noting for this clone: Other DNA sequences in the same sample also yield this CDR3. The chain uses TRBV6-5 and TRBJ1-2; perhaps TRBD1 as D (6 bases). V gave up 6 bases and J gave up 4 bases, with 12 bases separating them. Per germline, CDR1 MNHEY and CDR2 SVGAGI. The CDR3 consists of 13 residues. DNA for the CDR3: TGTGCCAGCAGCCTCGGACAGTTCTATGGCTACACCTTC. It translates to CASSLGQFYGYTF.

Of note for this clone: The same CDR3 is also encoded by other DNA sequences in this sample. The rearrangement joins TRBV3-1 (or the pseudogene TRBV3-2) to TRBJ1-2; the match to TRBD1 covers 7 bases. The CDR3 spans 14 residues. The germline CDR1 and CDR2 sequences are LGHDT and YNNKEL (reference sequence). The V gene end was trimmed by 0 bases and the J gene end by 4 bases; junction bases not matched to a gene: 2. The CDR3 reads CASSQEPGGYGYTF. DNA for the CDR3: TGTGCCAGCAGCCAAGAACCAGGGGGCTATGGCTACACCTTC.

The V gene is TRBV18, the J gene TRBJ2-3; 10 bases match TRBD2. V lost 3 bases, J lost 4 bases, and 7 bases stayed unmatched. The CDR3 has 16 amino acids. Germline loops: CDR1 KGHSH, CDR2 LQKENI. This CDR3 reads CASSPPSGSLPDTQYF. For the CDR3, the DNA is TGTGCCAGCTCACCCCCTAGCGGGAGCCTACCAGATACGCAGTATTTT.

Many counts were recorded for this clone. The CDR3 bases are TGCGCCAGCACAAGGACCCTGGGGGGCACCGGGGAGCTGTTTTTT. Translation gives CASTRTLGGTGELFF. V usage is TRBV10-1 and J usage is TRBJ2-2; tentative D call: TRBD2 (6 bases). Deletions cut 7 bases from V and 4 bases from J, with 16 bases between. The germline CDR1 and CDR2 sequences are WNHNN and SYGVQD (reference sequence). This CDR3 region has 15 residues.

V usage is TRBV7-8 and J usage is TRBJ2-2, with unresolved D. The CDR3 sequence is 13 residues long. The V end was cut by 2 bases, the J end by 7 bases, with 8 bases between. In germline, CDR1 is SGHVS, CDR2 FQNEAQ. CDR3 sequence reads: CASSLITDGELFF. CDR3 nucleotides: TGTGCCAGCAGCTTAATCACGGACGGGGAGCTGTTTTTT.

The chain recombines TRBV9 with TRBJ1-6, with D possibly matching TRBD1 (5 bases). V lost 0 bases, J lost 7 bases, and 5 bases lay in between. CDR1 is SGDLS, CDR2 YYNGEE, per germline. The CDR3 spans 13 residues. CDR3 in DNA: TGTGCCAGCAGCGTAGGGACAAATTCACCCCTCCACTTT. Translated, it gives CASSVGTNSPLHF. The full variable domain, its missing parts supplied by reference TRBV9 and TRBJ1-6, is DSGVTQTPKHLITATGQRVTLRCSPRSGDLSVYWYQQSLDQGLQFLIQYYNGEERAKGNILERFSAQQFPDLHSELNLSSLELGDSALYFCASSVGTNSPLHFGNGTRLTVT.

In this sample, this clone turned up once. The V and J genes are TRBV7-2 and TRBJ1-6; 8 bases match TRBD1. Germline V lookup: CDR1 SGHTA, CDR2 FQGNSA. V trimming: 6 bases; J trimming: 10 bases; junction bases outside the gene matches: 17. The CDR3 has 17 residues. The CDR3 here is CASSSRDRTLSSSPLHF. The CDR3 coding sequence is TGTGCCAGCAGTTCCCGGGACAGGACCTTATCTAGCTCACCCCTCCACTTT.

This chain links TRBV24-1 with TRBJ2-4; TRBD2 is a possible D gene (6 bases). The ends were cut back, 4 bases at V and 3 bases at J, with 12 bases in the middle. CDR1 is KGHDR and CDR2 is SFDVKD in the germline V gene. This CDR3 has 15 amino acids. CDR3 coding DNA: TGTGCCACCAGTGAGAGTGGGAGGAACAAAAACATTCAGTACTTC. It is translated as CATSESGRNKNIQYF.

DNA for the CDR3: TGTGCCTGGAGTGTGGGGGTGACACCGAAAGCGAACACTGAAGCTTTCTTT. Protein: CAWSVGVTPKANTEAFF. The chain has TRBV30 and TRBJ1-1, with D maybe TRBD1 (5 bases). From germline, CDR1 is GTSNPN and CDR2 SVGIG (reference sequence). Trimming pared 0 bases from V and 1 base from J, leaving 18 bases between. This CDR3 is 17 amino acids long.

The CDR3 region has the DNA TGCAGCGTCGCAGGGGGTGGGCCTATCGAGCAGTACTTC. It specifies CSVAGGGPIEQYF. V usage is TRBV29-1 and J usage is TRBJ2-7, with 7 bases matching TRBD1. Germline CDR1 reads SQVTM; CDR2 reads ANQGSEA. V trimming: 6 bases; J trimming: 6 bases; junction bases outside the gene matches: 11. The CDR3 contains 13 residues.

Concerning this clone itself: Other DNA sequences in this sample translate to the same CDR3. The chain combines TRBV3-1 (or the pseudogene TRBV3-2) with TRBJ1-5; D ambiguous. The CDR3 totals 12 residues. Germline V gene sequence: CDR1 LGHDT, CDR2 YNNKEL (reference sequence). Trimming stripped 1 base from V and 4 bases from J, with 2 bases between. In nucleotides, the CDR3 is TGTGCCAGCAGCCAAGGGAATCAGCCCCAGCATTTT. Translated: CASSQGNQPQHF.

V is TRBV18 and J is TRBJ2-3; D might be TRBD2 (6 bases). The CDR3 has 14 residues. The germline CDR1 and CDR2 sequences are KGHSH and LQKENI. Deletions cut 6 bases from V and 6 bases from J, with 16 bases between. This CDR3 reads CASSTTGSGDTQYF. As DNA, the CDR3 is TGTGCCAGCTCCACGACTGGGAGCGGGGATACGCAGTATTTT.

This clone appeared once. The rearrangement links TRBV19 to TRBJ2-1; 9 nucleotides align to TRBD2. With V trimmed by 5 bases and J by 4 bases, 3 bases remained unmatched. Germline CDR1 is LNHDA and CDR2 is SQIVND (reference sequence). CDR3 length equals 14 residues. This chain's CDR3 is CASSPAGGYNEQFF. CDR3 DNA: TGTGCCAGTAGTCCAGCGGGGGGATACAATGAGCAGTTCTTC.

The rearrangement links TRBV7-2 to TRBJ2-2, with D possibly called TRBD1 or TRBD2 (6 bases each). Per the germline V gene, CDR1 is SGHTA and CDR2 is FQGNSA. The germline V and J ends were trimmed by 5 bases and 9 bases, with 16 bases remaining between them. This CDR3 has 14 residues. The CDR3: CASSPERGRRELFF. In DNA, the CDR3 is TGTGCCAGCAGCCCAGAACGGGGGCGCCGGGAGCTGTTTTTT.

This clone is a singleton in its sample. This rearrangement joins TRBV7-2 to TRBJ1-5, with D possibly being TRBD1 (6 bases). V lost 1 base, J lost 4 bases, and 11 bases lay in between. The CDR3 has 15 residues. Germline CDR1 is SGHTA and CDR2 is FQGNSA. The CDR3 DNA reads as TGTGCCAGCAGCTTAGGGGGGCAGGGGAATCAGCCCCAGCATTTT. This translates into CASSLGGQGNQPQHF.